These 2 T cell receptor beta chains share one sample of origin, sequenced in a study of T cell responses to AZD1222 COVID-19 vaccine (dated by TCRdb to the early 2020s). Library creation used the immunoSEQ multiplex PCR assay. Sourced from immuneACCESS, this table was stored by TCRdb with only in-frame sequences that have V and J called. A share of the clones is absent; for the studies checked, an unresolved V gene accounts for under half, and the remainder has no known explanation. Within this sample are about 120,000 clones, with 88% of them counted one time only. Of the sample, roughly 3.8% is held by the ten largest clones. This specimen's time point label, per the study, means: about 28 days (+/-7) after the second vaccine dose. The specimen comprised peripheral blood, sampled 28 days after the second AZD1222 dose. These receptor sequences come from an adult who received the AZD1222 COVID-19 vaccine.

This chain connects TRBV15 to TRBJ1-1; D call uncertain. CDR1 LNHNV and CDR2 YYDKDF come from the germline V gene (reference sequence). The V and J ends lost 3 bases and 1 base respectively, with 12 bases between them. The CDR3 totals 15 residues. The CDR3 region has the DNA TGTGCCACCAGCAGTGCTACAACGGGGAACACTGAAGCTTTCTTT. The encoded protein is CATSSATTGNTEAFF.

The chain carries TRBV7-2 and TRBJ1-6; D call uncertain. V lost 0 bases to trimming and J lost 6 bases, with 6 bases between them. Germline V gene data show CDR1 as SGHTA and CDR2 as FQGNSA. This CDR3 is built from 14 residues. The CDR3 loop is CASSLAWGNSPLHF. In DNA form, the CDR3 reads TGTGCCAGCAGCTTAGCTTGGGGTAATTCACCCCTCCACTTT.